Listed here are 3 T cell receptor beta chains from one sample, sequenced in a study of early T cells in non-severe SARS-CoV-2 infection (dated by TCRdb to about 2021). Library preparation was by 5' RACE. Sequencing relied on a NextSeq 500. TCRdb trimmed public reads at Q25 via fastp, called clones via MiXCR and kept in-frame beta chains. Entries that share a CDR3 protein sequence are merged under the most common genes and DNA. The sample records 40,000 to 45,000 distinct CDR3 sequences, roughly 5% of which are singletons. The ten largest account for 4.8% of the sample. Input material: whole blood. These receptor sequences come from an adult who was a healthcare worker with PCR-confirmed SARS-CoV-2 infection or an uninfected control (not recorded which).

In its sample, this clonotype was seen many times. The chain is built from TRBV2 and TRBJ2-3, with 7 bases identical to TRBD1. The CDR3 contains 18 residues. V was clipped by 0 bases and J by 2 bases; unmatched bases: 11. The germline V gene encodes CDR1 SNHLY and CDR2 FYNNEI. This CDR3 is CASSEAPRGRLYTDTQYF. The CDR3 DNA is TGTGCCAGCAGTGAAGCGCCCAGGGGGAGACTCTACACAGATACGCAGTATTTT.

This chain links TRBV6-2 or TRBV6-3 with TRBJ2-5; D is ambiguous. The V end was cut by 0 bases, the J end by 0 bases, with 8 bases between. CDR3 size: 15 residues. Germline CDR1 is MNHEY and CDR2 is SVGEGT. The CDR3 sequence: CASSYSGSYQETQYF. The CDR3 DNA reads as TGTGCCAGCAGTTACTCAGGATCGTACCAAGAGACCCAGTACTTC.

This clonotype has a handful of counts. This sequence joins TRBV28 and TRBJ2-2, with TRBD2 matching 13 bases. The CDR3 is 17 residues long. The V and J ends lost 3 bases and 4 bases, in that order; junction bases with no gene match: 5. CDR1 MDHEN and CDR2 SYDVKM come from the germline V gene. CDR3: CASSFTSGRAGTGELFF. CDR3 DNA: TGTGCCAGCAGTTTTACTAGCGGGAGGGCAGGCACCGGGGAGCTGTTTTTT.